A single sample is the source of the 21 T cell receptor beta chains below, sequenced in a study of blood T cells in healthy people across ages (dated by TCRdb to between 2015 and 2017). Preparation of the library involved 5' RACE. The sample was run on an Illumina HiSeq 2500. A second PCR of roughly 6 to 11 cycles was run with a J-beta primer mix and a sample-barcoded 5' primer. TCRdb's own reprocessing of the public reads used fastp at Q25 and MiXCR and kept productive beta chains. For every CDR3 protein sequence, its rows merge into one entry that carries the most common genes and DNA. Here the sample has around 1,700,000 distinct CDR3 sequences; roughly 28% occur a single time. 7.7% of the sample comes from the top ten. Sequencing was carried out using blood. The receptor set was obtained from a woman aged 25 to 39 in good health.

This clonotype came up many times. The CDR3 region is CASSRPQGGQGYNEQFF. Here the CDR3 DNA reads TGTGCCAGCAGCCGACCCCAGGGGGGACAGGGTTACAATGAGCAGTTCTTC. The chain recombines TRBV11-2 with TRBJ2-1, with 9 bases lining up with TRBD1. The germline V gene encodes CDR1 SGHAT and CDR2 FQNNGV. The junction had 12 bases not matched to a gene; V was cut back by 5 bases and J by 4 bases. This CDR3 contains 17 residues. The full variable domain, with the rest looked up from reference TRBV11-2 and TRBJ2-1, is EAGVAQSPRYKIIEKRQSVAFWCNPISGHATLYWYQQILGQGPKLLIQFQNNGVVDDSQLPKDRFSAERLKGVDSTLKIQPAKLEDSAVYLCASSRPQGGQGYNEQFFGPGTRLTVL.

The CDR3 here is CATGGTGKNEQYF. The CDR3 nucleotides read TGTGCCACCGGGGGGACAGGGAAAAACGAGCAGTACTTC. The genes are TRBV15 and TRBJ2-4, with 9 bases identical to TRBD1. The J call is doubtful: the DNA matches TRBJ2-7 better. Germline CDR1 and CDR2: LNHNV and YYDKDF (reference sequence). The CDR3 spans 13 residues.

A remark on this clonotype: This could be a read error, since a much larger clone is one nucleotide away. J is TRBJ2-5 and V is TRBV29-1; the D gene is possibly TRBD2 (6 bases). CDR3 length: 12 residues. Trimming pared 0 bases from V and 11 bases from J, leaving 13 bases between. Germline CDR1 SQVTM, CDR2 ANQGSEA. CDR3 amino acids: CSVEDPGVEQYF. CDR3 sequence (DNA): TGCAGCGTTGAAGATCCGGGGGTAGAGCAGTACTTC. The full variable domain, rest sourced from reference TRBV29-1 and TRBJ2-5, is SAVISQKPSRDICQRGTSLTIQCQVDSQVTMMFWYRQQPGQSLTLIATANQGSEATYESGFVIDKFPISRPNLTFSTLTVSNMSPEDSSIYLCSVEDPGVEQYFGPGTRLLVL.

V gene TRBV20-1 combines with J gene TRBJ1-4, with 7 bases aligning to TRBD1. The CDR3 is 15 amino acids. Germline lookup yields CDR1 DFQATT and CDR2 SNEGSKA (reference sequence). With V trimmed by 1 base and J by 3 bases, 5 bases remained unmatched. CDR3: CSARAGGAANEKLFF. The DNA of the CDR3 is TGCAGTGCTAGAGCAGGGGGGGCAGCTAATGAAAAACTGTTTTTT.

J is TRBJ2-1 and V is TRBV5-1; D may be TRBD1 (6 bases). CDR1 SGHRS and CDR2 YFSETQ come from the germline V gene. Trimming cost V 2 bases and J 3 bases, with 15 bases left between them. The CDR3 sequence is 16 residues long. For the CDR3, the DNA is TGCGCCAGCAGCTTCTCCTCAGGGGCCCTCTACAATGAGCAGTTCTTC. Translated: CASSFSSGALYNEQFF.

V usage is TRBV4-1 and J usage is TRBJ2-3, with 10 nucleotides matching TRBD2. CDR1 MGHRA and CDR2 YSYEKL come from the germline V gene. J gave up 1 base and V 1 base, and 5 bases lay outside the gene matches. CDR3 length: 17 amino acids. In DNA form, the CDR3 reads TGCGCCAGCAGCCAAGTCGGACTAGCGGTTGGCACAGATACGCAGTATTTT. Protein sequence: CASSQVGLAVGTDTQYF.

This clonotype showed up many times. A read error may produce the germline difference seen at one junction end. This chain connects TRBV18 to TRBJ1-5; tentative D call: TRBD1 (6 bases). Germline CDR1 KGHSH, CDR2 LQKENI. The CDR3 spans 14 residues. CDR3 in amino acids: CASSPGQLNQPQHF. CDR3 coding DNA: TGCGCCAGCAGCCCTGGACAGCTCAATCAGCCCCAGCATTTT.

The chain uses TRBV6-5 and TRBJ2-1; 7 positions agree with TRBD2. V shed 2 bases, J shed 0 bases, and the junction held 4 bases outside the gene matches. Germline-derived CDR1 and CDR2 are MNHEY and SVGAGI. The CDR3 extends over 16 amino acids. The CDR3 DNA reads TGTGCCAGCAGTTACCGCGGGAGTAGCTCCTACAATGAGCAGTTCTTC. The encoded protein is CASSYRGSSSYNEQFF.

The table lists this clonotype with a few counts. The chain employs TRBV5-1 and TRBJ2-2; TRBD1 might be the D (6 bases). V lost 2 bases, J lost 1 base, and 9 bases lay in between. Germline CDR1 and CDR2: SGHRS and YFSETQ. The CDR3 has 15 amino acids. The CDR3 sequence: CASSFSRGNTGELFF. The DNA for the CDR3 is TGCGCCAGCAGCTTCTCCAGGGGGAACACCGGGGAGCTGTTTTTT.

This clonotype was observed a handful of times. This chain uses TRBV11-1 with TRBJ1-1; D might be TRBD1 (6 bases). Trimming removed 5 bases at V and 3 bases at J, with 13 bases between. Germline V CDR1 and CDR2: SGHAT, FQDESV (reference sequence). This CDR3 contains 14 residues. CDR3 amino acids: CASSPTGFYTEAFF. The CDR3 nucleotides are TGTGCCAGCAGCCCCACAGGGTTCTACACTGAAGCTTTCTTT. The variable domain in full, with the rest retrieved from reference TRBV11-1 and TRBJ1-1, is EAEVAQSPRYKITEKSQAVAFWCDPISGHATLYWYRQILGQGPELLVQFQDESVVDDSQLPKDRFSAERLKGVDSTLKIQPAELGDSAMYLCASSPTGFYTEAFFGQGTRLTVV.

This clonotype was detected only a few times. The chain combines TRBV20-1 with TRBJ2-5, with a possible D match to TRBD1 (6 bases). Germline CDR1 DFQATT, CDR2 SNEGSKA (reference sequence). V dropped 3 bases and J dropped 2 bases, with 10 bases sitting between them. The CDR3 is 13 amino acids. DNA for the CDR3: TGCAGTGCTAGGGGTAGGGGGCAAGAGACCCAGTACTTC. As protein: CSARGRGQETQYF.

Many counts were recorded for this clonotype. This chain joins TRBV10-3 and TRBJ2-7, with 12 bases identical to TRBD2. J lost 3 bases, V lost 8 bases, and 20 bases had no gene match. CDR1 ENHRY and CDR2 SYGVKD come from the germline V gene. CDR3 size: 19 residues. Written as DNA, the CDR3 is TGTGCCATCCAAACCCGCGGGACTAGCGGGTCTACGGGGAACTACGAGCAGTACTTC. Its translation: CAIQTRGTSGSTGNYEQYF.

This clonotype appeared a few times. This chain joins TRBV7-2 and TRBJ2-3, with 16 bases fitting TRBD2. This CDR3 spans 18 amino acids. Germline V gene lookup returns CDR1 SGHTA and CDR2 FQGNSA. The ends lost 4 bases at V and 3 bases at J; junction bases unmatched: 7. CDR3 sequence reads: CASSYPGLAGGLTDTQYF. The CDR3 DNA reads TGTGCCAGCAGCTATCCGGGACTAGCGGGGGGGCTTACAGATACGCAGTATTTT.

This clonotype was observed a handful of times. The chain carries TRBV2 and TRBJ2-7, with a possible D match to TRBD2 (6 bases). Trimming removed 3 bases from V and 11 bases from J, with 17 bases in between. Germline V gives CDR1 SNHLY, CDR2 FYNNEI. The CDR3 consists of 13 residues. The CDR3 region is CASSEGGADREYF. DNA for the CDR3: TGTGCCAGCAGTGAGGGAGGCGCCGATAGGGAGTACTTC.

The genes are TRBV6-6 and TRBJ2-7, with D possibly matching TRBD2 (5 bases). This CDR3 is built from 15 residues. The V gene lost 2 bases and the J gene lost 7 bases, with 18 bases spanning the gap. Germline lookup yields CDR1 MNHNY and CDR2 SVGAGI (reference sequence). The CDR3 here is CASSYGGGPYNEQYF. The CDR3 coding sequence is TGTGCCAGCAGTTACGGAGGTGGGCCCTACAATGAGCAGTACTTC.

The CDR3 loop reads CATKDGDSPLHF. Written as DNA, the CDR3 is TGCGCCACCAAGGACGGAGATTCACCCCTCCACTTT. V is TRBV10-2 and J is TRBJ1-6; D unclear. Germline V gene data show CDR1 as WSHSY and CDR2 as SAAADI. Trimming cost V 10 bases and J 8 bases, with 12 bases left between them. This CDR3 spans 12 amino acids.

This clonotype was recorded at least ten times. The V call is TRBV12-3 or TRBV12-4, the J call TRBJ2-5; 7 positions match TRBD1. The CDR3 is 15 amino acids. Losses at the gene ends were 6 bases for V and 0 bases for J; bases not matched to a gene: 7. The CDR3 spells CASSLGTVYQETQYF. Here the CDR3 DNA reads TGTGCCAGCAGCCTCGGGACAGTGTACCAAGAGACCCAGTACTTC.

This clonotype turned up a few times. This chain connects TRBV7-2 to TRBJ1-1; no definite D call. Per the germline V gene, CDR1 is SGHTA and CDR2 is FQGNSA. V lost 2 bases, J lost 6 bases, and 13 bases lay in between. CDR3 length: 14 amino acids. CDR3 sequence: CASSLTRASAEAFF. The CDR3 DNA follows: TGTGCCAGCAGCTTAACGCGGGCTTCCGCTGAAGCTTTCTTT.

This clonotype has ten or more counts. This chain uses TRBV6-5 with TRBJ2-7; no clear D gene. This CDR3 has 14 residues. Trimming cost V 2 bases and J 4 bases, with 12 bases left between them. Looked up from germline, CDR1 is MNHEY and CDR2 is SVGAGI. The DNA of the CDR3 is TGTGCCAGCAGTTACGGCAGGTCCCTGTACGAGCAGTACTTC. It yields the protein CASSYGRSLYEQYF.

This chain uses TRBV15 with TRBJ1-5; possible D gene TRBD1, 5 bases. The CDR3 has 15 amino acids. Germline assignment: CDR1 LNHNV and CDR2 YYDKDF (reference sequence). V was clipped by 4 bases and J by 3 bases, with 13 bases between them. The CDR3: CATSTLTVFNQPQHF. The CDR3 DNA reads TGTGCCACCAGCACTCTGACAGTTTTCAATCAGCCCCAGCATTTT.

This chain's CDR3 is CASSQVQAPGDGELFF. The CDR3, as DNA: TGCGCCAGCAGCCAAGTTCAAGCCCCGGGGGACGGGGAGCTGTTTTTT. The gene calls are TRBV4-3 and TRBJ2-2, with D possibly TRBD2 on 6 matching bases. The germline CDR1 and CDR2 sequences are LGHNA and YSLEER. V lost 1 base and J lost 7, with 16 bases in between. CDR3 length equals 16 residues.